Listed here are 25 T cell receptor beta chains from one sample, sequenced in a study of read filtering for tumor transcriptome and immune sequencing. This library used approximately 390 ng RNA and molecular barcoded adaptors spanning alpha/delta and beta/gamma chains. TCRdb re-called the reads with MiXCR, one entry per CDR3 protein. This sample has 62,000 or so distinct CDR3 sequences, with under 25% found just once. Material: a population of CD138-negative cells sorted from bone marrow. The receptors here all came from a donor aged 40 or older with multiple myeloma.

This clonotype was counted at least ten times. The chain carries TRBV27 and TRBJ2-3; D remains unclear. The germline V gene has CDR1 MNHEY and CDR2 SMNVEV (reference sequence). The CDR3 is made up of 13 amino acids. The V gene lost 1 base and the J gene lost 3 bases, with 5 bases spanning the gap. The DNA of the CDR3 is TGTGCCAGCAGTTTATTCCCAACAGATACGCAGTATTTT. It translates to CASSLFPTDTQYF.

In nucleotides, the CDR3 is TGTGCCAGCTCTCCGACATCGCAGGGGGGACATCAGCCCCAGCATTTT. Its protein product is CASSPTSQGGHQPQHF. The rearrangement joins TRBV18 to TRBJ1-5; the match to TRBD1 covers 7 bases. The V gene's germline CDR1 is KGHSH and CDR2 LQKENI. This CDR3 region has 16 residues. The V gene end was trimmed by 6 bases and the J gene end by 5 bases; junction bases not matched to a gene: 13.

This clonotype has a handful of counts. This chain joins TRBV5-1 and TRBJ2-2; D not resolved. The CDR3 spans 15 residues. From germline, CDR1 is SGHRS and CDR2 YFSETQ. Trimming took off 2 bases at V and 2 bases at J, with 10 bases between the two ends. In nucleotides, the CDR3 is TGCGCCAGCAGCTTCCAGGCGGAAAACACCGGGGAGCTGTTTTTT. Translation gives CASSFQAENTGELFF. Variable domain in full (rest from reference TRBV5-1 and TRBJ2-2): KAGVTQTPRYLIKTRGQQVTLSCSPISGHRSVSWYQQTPGQGLQFLFEYFSETQRNKGNFPGRFSGRQFSNSRSEMNVSTLELGDSALYLCASSFQAENTGELFFGEGSRLTVL.

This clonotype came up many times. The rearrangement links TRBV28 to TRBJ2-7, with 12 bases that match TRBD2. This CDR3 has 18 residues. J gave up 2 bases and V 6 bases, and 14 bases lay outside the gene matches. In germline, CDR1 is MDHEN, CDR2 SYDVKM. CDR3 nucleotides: TGTGCCAGCAGCTCGACCGGGACTAGCGGGCCTCCCCCCTACGAGCAGTACTTC. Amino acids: CASSSTGTSGPPPYEQYF.

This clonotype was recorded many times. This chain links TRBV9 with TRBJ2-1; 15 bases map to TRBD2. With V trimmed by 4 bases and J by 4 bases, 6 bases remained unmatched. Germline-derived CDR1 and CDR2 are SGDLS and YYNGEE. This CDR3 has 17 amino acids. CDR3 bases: TGTGCCAGCAGCTTAGGGACTAGCGGGAGGATTTACAATGAGCAGTTCTTC. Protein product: CASSLGTSGRIYNEQFF.

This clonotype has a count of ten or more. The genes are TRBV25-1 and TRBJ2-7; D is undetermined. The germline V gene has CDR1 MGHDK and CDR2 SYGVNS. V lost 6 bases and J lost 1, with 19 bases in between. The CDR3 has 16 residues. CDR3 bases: TGTGCCAGCAGCATCCTACTGACAAGGACGTCCTACGAGCAGTACTTC. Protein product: CASSILLTRTSYEQYF.

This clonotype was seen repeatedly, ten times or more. CDR3 sequence: CSARGSDRVSYEQYF. The DNA of the CDR3 is TGCAGTGCTAGAGGTTCAGATAGGGTCTCCTACGAGCAGTACTTC. The rearrangement links TRBV20-1 to TRBJ2-7, with no clear D. Germline CDR1 and CDR2: DFQATT and SNEGSKA (reference sequence). CDR3 size: 15 residues. Trimming pared 1 base from V and 0 bases from J, leaving 13 bases between.

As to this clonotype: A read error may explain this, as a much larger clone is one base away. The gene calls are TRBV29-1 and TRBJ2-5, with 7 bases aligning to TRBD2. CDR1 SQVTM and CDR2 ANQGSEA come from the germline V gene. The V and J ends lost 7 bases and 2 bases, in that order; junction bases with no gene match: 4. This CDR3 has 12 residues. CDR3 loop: CSAVREQETQYF. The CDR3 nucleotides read TGCAGCGCTGTGCGGGAGCAAGAGACCCAGTACTTC.

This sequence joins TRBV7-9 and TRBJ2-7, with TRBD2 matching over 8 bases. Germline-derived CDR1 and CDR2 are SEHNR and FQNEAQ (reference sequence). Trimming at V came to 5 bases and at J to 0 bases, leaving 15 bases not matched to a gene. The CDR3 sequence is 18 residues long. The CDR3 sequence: CASSLVGGRFTRSYEQYF. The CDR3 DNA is TGTGCCAGCAGCCTGGTAGGCGGGAGGTTTACCCGCTCCTACGAGCAGTACTTC.

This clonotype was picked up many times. The DNA for the CDR3 is TGTGCCAGCAGCCCCAGCCCGCGAAACACTGAAGCTTTCTTT. Translated: CASSPSPRNTEAFF. This chain joins TRBV7-6 and TRBJ1-1; D gene ambiguous. Per germline, CDR1 SGHVS and CDR2 FNYEAQ. This CDR3 spans 14 amino acids. V dropped 5 bases and J dropped 2 bases, with 12 bases sitting between them. Using reference TRBV7-6 and TRBJ1-1 for the parts outside the CDR3, the full variable domain is GAGVSQSPRYKVTKRGQDVALRCDPISGHVSLYWYRQALGQGPEFLTYFNYEAQQDKSGLPNDRFSAERPEGSISTLTIQRTEQRDSAMYRCASSPSPRNTEAFFGQGTRLTVV.

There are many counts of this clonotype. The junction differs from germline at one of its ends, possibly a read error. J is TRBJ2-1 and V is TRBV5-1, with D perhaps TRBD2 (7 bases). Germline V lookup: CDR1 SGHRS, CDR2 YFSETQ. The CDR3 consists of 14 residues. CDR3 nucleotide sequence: TGTGCCAGCAGCTTGGGAGGGGGCTACAATGAGCAGTTCTTC. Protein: CASSLGGGYNEQFF.

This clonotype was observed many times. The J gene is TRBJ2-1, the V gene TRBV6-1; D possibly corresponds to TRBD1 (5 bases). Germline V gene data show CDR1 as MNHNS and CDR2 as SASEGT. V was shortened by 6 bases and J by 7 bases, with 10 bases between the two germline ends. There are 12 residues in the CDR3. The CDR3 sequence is CASSHGQNEQFF. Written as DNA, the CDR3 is TGTGCCAGCAGCCACGGACAAAATGAGCAGTTCTTC.

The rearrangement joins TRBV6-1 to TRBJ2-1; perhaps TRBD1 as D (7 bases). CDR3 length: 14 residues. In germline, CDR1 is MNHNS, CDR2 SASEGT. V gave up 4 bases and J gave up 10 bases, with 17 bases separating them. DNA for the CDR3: TGTGCCAGCAGTGTAGGGACAGTGGCGGGGGAGCAGTTCTTC. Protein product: CASSVGTVAGEQFF.

Here the CDR3 reads CASNRGFGTEAFF. CDR3 sequence (DNA): TGTGCCAGCAATCGGGGCTTCGGCACTGAAGCTTTCTTT. The J gene is TRBJ1-1, the V gene TRBV5-4; possible D gene TRBD1, 5 bases. Looked up from germline, CDR1 is SGHNT and CDR2 is YYREEE (reference sequence). The CDR3 extends over 13 amino acids. Trimming pared 6 bases from V and 4 bases from J, leaving 13 bases between.

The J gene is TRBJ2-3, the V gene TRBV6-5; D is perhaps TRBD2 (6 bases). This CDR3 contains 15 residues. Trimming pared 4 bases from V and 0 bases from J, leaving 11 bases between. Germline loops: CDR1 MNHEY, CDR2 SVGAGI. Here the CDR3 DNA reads TGTGCCAGCAGTTCGGGGGAAATTAGCACAGATACGCAGTATTTT. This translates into CASSSGEISTDTQYF.

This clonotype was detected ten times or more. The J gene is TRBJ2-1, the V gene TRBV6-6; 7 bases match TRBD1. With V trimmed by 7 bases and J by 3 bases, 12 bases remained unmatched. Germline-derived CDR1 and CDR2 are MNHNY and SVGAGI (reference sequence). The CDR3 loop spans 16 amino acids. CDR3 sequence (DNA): TGTGCCAGCATTAAAGGGGGCGGTGGATTCTACAATGAGCAGTTCTTC. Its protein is CASIKGGGGFYNEQFF.

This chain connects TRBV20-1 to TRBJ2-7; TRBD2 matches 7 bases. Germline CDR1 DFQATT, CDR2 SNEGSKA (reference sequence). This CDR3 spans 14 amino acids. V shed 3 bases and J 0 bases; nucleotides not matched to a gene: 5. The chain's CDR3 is CSASSSGSSYEQYF. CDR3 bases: TGCAGTGCTAGTTCTAGCGGCAGCTCCTACGAGCAGTACTTC.

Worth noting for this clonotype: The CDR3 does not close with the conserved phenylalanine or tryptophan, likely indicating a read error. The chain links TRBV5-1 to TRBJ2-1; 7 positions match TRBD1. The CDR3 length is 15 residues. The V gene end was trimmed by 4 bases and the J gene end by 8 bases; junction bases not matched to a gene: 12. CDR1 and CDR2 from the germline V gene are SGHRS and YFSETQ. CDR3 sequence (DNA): TGCGCCAGCAGCAGAGGACAGGCGGCGTACGATGAGCAGTTCCTC. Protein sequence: CASSRGQAAYDEQFL.

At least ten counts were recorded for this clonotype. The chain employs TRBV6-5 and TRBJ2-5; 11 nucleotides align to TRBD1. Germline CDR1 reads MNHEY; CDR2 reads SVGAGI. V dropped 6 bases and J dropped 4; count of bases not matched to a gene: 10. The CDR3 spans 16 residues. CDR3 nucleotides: TGTGCCAGCAGGCCCGCGGGACAGGGGGAGGCAGAGACCCAGTACTTC. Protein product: CASRPAGQGEAETQYF.

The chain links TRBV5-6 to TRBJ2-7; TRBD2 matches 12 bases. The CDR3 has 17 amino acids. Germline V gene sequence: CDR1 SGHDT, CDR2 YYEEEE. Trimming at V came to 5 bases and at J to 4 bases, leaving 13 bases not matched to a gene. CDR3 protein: CASRGGAGTSGLYEQYF. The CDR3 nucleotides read TGTGCCAGCAGGGGTGGCGCCGGGACTAGCGGGTTGTACGAGCAGTACTTC.

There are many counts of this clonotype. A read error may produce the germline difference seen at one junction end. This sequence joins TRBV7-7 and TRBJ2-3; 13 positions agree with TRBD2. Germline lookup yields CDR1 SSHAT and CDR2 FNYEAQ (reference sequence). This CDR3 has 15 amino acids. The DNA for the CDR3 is TGTGCTAGCAGCCGGGGACTAGCGGGGACAGATACGCAGTATTTT. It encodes CASSRGLAGTDTQYF.

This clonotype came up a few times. The CDR3 loop is CASTLGVAKNIQYF. As DNA, the CDR3 is TGTGCCAGCACCTTGGGAGTAGCCAAAAACATTCAGTACTTC. V and J are TRBV12-3 or TRBV12-4 and TRBJ2-4; D might be TRBD2 (5 bases). V lost 7 bases to trimming and J lost 0 bases, with 10 bases between them. The CDR3 has 14 residues.

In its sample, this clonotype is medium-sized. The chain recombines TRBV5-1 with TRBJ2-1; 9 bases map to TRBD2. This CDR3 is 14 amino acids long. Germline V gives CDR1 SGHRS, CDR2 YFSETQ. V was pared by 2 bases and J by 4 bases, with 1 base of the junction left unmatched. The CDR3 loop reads CASSLSGGYNEQFF. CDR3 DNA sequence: TGCGCCAGCAGCTTAAGCGGGGGGTACAATGAGCAGTTCTTC.

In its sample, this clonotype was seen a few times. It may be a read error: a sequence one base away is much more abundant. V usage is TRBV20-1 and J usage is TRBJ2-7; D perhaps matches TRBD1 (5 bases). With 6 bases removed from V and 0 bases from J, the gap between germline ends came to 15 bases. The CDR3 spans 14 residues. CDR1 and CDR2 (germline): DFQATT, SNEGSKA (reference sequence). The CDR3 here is CSARKRGSSYEQYF. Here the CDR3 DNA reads TGCAGTGCGAGAAAAAGGGGCAGCTCCTACGAGCAGTACTTC.

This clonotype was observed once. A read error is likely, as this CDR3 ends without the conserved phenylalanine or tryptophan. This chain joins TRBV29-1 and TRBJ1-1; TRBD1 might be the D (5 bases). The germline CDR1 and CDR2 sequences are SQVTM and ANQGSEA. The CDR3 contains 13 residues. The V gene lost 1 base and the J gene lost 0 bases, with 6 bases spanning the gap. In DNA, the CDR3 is TGCAGCGTTGAAGGACAGTTGAACACTGAAGCTTTCTCT. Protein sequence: CSVEGQLNTEAFS.